A single sample gave rise to the 10 T cell receptor beta chains below, sequenced in a study of blood T cell repertoires in COVID-19 (dated by TCRdb to the early 2020s). Libraries came from the immunoSEQ multiplex PCR assay. Not all clones reach the TCRdb copy of this immuneACCESS table, which keeps in-frame sequences only. Checked studies attribute under half of the gap to unresolved V genes and leave the rest unexplained. The sample table contains 300,000 to 450,000 clones; only one count was recorded for 89% of them. Clones ranked in the top ten supply around 2.8% of the sample. The specimen sequenced was peripheral blood. Receptor source: a woman in her 30s with COVID-19, enrolled during active disease.

The chain uses TRBV12-3 or TRBV12-4 and TRBJ2-5; TRBD2 might be the D (5 bases). The CDR3 runs to 13 residues. V was shortened by 5 bases and J by 7 bases, with 14 bases between the two germline ends. The CDR3: CASSPPGIGTQYF. As DNA, the CDR3 is TGTGCCAGCAGTCCCCCGGGGATCGGGACCCAGTACTTC.

Details on this clone: Other DNA sequences in the sample encode the same CDR3. This chain connects TRBV2 to TRBJ2-6, with 9 bases lining up with TRBD1. There are 15 residues in the CDR3. The germline V gene encodes CDR1 SNHLY and CDR2 FYNNEI. Trimming removed 4 bases from V and 4 bases from J; junction bases left unmatched: 2. The CDR3 protein is CASSVQGAGANVLTF. For the CDR3, the DNA is TGTGCCAGCAGTGTACAGGGGGCCGGGGCCAACGTCCTGACTTTC.

Only a few counts were recorded for this clone. The chain employs TRBV9 and TRBJ1-1; 7 nucleotides match TRBD1. Germline-derived CDR1 and CDR2 are SGDLS and YYNGEE. The CDR3 is 14 residues long. Trimming removed 2 bases from V and 3 bases from J; junction bases left unmatched: 4. The CDR3 DNA reads TGTGCCAGCAGCGTCTCGACAGGGTACACTGAAGCTTTCTTT. It is translated as CASSVSTGYTEAFF.

The table lists this clone with a count of one. The chain couples TRBV10-2 to TRBJ2-1, with D maybe TRBD2 (5 bases). This CDR3 has 17 residues. The V and J ends lost 0 bases and 8 bases respectively, with 20 bases between them. Germline loops: CDR1 WSHSY, CDR2 SAAADI. The CDR3 nucleotides read TGCGCCAGCAGTGAGTCCCTTTGGACCGGGATACAAGATGAGCAGTTCTTC. This codes for CASSESLWTGIQDEQFF.

The rearrangement joins TRBV11-2 to TRBJ2-1; TRBD2 aligns across 9 bases. The CDR3 is made up of 17 amino acids. The germline CDR1 and CDR2 sequences are SGHAT and FQNNGV. J was trimmed by 5 bases and V by 1 base; bases with no gene match: 9. The CDR3 DNA is TGTGCCAGCAGCTTAGCTCAGGGACTAGCCAGAGACAATGAGCAGTTCTTC. As protein: CASSLAQGLARDNEQFF. The variable domain in full, completed from reference TRBV11-2 and TRBJ2-1, reads EAGVAQSPRYKIIEKRQSVAFWCNPISGHATLYWYQQILGQGPKLLIQFQNNGVVDDSQLPKDRFSAERLKGVDSTLKIQPAKLEDSAVYLCASSLAQGLARDNEQFFGPGTRLTVL.

In its sample, this clone was seen once. This chain joins TRBV14 and TRBJ2-2; D is perhaps TRBD1 (6 bases). V lost 4 bases, J lost 1 base, and 7 bases lay in between. This CDR3 contains 14 residues. Germline lookup yields CDR1 SGHDN and CDR2 FVKESK. The CDR3 reads CASSLGGNTGELFF. CDR3 coding DNA: TGTGCCAGCAGCCTAGGGGGGAACACCGGGGAGCTGTTTTTT. The variable domain in full, with the rest retrieved from reference TRBV14 and TRBJ2-2, is EAGVTQFPSHSVIEKGQTVTLRCDPISGHDNLYWYRRVMGKEIKFLLHFVKESKQDESGMPNNRFLAERTGGTYSTLKVQPAELEDSGVYFCASSLGGNTGELFFGEGSRLTVL.

The chain links TRBV14 to TRBJ2-3; D is perhaps TRBD1 (6 bases). With 1 base removed from V and 0 bases from J, the gap between germline ends came to 14 bases. Germline V lookup: CDR1 SGHDN, CDR2 FVKESK. CDR3 length equals 17 residues. The CDR3 sequence: CASSQGWGQISTDTQYF. The CDR3 region has the DNA TGTGCCAGCAGCCAAGGGTGGGGGCAGATAAGCACAGATACGCAGTATTTT.

The chain combines TRBV28 with TRBJ2-5; D perhaps matches TRBD1 (6 bases). V gave up 6 bases and J gave up 1 base, with 15 bases separating them. From germline, CDR1 is MDHEN and CDR2 SYDVKM. The CDR3 extends over 15 amino acids. This CDR3 is CASRTTGSPQETQYF. DNA for the CDR3: TGTGCCAGCAGAACTACAGGGTCCCCCCAAGAGACCCAGTACTTC.

The chain has TRBV11-3 and TRBJ2-7, with D possibly matching TRBD1 (5 bases). The CDR3 covers 12 residues. Trimming removed 2 bases from V and 5 bases from J, with 7 bases in between. CDR1 SGHNT and CDR2 YENEEA come from the germline V gene. The CDR3 protein is CASSLSGHEQYV. As DNA, the CDR3 is TGTGCCAGCAGCTTATCAGGGCACGAGCAGTACGTC.

The chain uses TRBV7-2 and TRBJ2-5; D unresolved. Germline lookup yields CDR1 SGHTA and CDR2 FQGNSA. The CDR3 totals 15 residues. Between the trimmed V and J ends, which lost 1 base and 1 base, there was a span of 10 bases. CDR3 DNA sequence: TGTGCCAGCAGCTTAGTTGCTAGTCCCCAAGAGACCCAGTACTTC. Protein sequence: CASSLVASPQETQYF.